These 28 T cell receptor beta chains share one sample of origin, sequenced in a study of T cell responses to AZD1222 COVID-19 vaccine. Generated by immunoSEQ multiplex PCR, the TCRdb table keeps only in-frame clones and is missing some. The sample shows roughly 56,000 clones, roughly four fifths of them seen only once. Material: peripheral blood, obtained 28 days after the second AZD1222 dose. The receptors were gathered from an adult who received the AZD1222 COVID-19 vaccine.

The CDR3 region has the DNA TGTGCCAGCAGCCAAGATCGGAGCAGACAGTTCCATGGCTACACCTTC. It is translated as CASSQDRSRQFHGYTF. The J gene is TRBJ1-2, the V gene TRBV4-2, with D perhaps TRBD1 (5 bases). Germline CDR1 LGHNA, CDR2 YNFKEQ. CDR3 size: 16 residues. V dropped 0 bases and J dropped 6 bases, with 17 bases sitting between them.

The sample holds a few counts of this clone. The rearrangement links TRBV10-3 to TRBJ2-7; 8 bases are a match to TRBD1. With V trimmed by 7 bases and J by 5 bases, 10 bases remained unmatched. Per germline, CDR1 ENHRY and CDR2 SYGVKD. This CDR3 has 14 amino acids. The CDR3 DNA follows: TGTGCCATCAACGACAGGGGTGGGGTGGACGAGCAGTACTTC. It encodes CAINDRGGVDEQYF.

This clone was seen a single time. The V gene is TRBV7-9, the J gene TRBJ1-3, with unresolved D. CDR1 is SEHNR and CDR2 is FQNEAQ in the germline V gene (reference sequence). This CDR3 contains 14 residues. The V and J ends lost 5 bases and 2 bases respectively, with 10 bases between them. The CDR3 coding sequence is TGTGCCAGCAGCCCCCGGGCAACTGGAAACACCATATATTTT. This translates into CASSPRATGNTIYF.

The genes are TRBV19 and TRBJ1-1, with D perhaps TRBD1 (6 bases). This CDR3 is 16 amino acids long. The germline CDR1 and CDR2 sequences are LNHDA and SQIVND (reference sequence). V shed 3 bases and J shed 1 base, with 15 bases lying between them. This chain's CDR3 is CASSIGWDTSNTEAFF. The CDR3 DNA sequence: TGTGCCAGTAGTATTGGTTGGGACACCTCGAACACTGAAGCTTTCTTT.

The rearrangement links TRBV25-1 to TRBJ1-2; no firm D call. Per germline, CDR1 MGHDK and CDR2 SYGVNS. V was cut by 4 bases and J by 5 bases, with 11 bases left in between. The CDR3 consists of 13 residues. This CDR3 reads CASSALKGYGYTF. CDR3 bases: TGTGCCAGCAGTGCCCTGAAAGGGTATGGCTACACCTTC.

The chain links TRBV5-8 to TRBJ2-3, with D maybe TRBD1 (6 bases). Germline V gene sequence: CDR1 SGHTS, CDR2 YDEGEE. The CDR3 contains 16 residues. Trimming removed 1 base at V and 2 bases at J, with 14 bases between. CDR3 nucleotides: TGTGCCAGCAGCTTGTCTTTAACAGGGTTCACAGATACGCAGTATTTT. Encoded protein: CASSLSLTGFTDTQYF. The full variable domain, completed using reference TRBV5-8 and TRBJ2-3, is EAGVTQSPTHLIKTRGQQATLRCSPISGHTSVYWYQQALGLGLQFLLWYDEGEERNRGNFPPRFSGRQFPNYSSELNVNALELEDSALYLCASSLSLTGFTDTQYFGPGTRLTVL.

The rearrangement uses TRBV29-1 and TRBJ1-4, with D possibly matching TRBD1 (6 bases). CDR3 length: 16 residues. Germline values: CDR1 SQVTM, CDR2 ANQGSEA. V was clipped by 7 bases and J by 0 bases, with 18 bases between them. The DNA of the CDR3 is TGCAGCGCCTGGGACAAAGTTTTTGCAACTAATGAAAAACTGTTTTTT. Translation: CSAWDKVFATNEKLFF. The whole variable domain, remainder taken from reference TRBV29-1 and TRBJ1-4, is SAVISQKPSRDICQRGTSLTIQCQVDSQVTMMFWYRQQPGQSLTLIATANQGSEATYESGFVIDKFPISRPNLTFSTLTVSNMSPEDSSIYLCSAWDKVFATNEKLFFGSGTQLSVL.

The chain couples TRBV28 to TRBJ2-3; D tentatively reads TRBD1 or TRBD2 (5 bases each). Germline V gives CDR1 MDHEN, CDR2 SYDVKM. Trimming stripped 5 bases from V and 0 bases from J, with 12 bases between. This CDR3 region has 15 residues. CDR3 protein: CASSPPGLSTDTQYF. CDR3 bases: TGTGCCAGCAGTCCTCCGGGGCTAAGCACAGATACGCAGTATTTT.

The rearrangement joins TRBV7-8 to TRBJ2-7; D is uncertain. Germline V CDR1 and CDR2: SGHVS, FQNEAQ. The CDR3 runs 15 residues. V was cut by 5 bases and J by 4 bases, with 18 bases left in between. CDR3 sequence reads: CASSPVGNRPYEQYF. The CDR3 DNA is TGTGCCAGCAGCCCGGTCGGAAATCGACCATACGAGCAGTACTTC.

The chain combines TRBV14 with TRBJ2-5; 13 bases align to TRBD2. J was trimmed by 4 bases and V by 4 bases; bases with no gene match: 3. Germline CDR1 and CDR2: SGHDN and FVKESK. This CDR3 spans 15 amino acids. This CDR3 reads CASSPRLAGGETQYF. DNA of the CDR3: TGTGCCAGCAGCCCTAGACTAGCGGGAGGAGAGACCCAGTACTTC.

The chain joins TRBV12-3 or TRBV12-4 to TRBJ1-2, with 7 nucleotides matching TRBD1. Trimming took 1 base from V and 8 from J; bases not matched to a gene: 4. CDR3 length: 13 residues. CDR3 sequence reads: CASSLGGDRGYTF. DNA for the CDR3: TGTGCCAGCAGTTTAGGCGGGGACAGAGGCTACACCTTC.

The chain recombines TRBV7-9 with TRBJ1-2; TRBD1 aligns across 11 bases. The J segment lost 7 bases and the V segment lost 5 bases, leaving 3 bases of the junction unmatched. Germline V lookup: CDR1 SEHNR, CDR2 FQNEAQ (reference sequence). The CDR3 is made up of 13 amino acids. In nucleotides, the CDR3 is TGTGCCAGCAGCCGGACAGGGGGCATTGGCTACACCTTC. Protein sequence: CASSRTGGIGYTF.

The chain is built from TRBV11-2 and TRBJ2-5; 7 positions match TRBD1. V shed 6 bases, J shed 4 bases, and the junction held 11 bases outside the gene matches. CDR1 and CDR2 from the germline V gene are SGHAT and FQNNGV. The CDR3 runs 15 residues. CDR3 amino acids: CASSRKGGWGETQYF. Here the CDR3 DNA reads TGTGCCAGCAGTCGCAAAGGGGGCTGGGGAGAGACCCAGTACTTC.

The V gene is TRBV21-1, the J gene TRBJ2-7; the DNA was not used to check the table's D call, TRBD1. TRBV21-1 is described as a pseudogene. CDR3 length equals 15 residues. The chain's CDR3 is CASSKPGTETYEQYF. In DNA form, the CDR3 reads TGTGCCAGCAGCAAACCCGGGACAGAGACCTACGAGCAGTACTTC.

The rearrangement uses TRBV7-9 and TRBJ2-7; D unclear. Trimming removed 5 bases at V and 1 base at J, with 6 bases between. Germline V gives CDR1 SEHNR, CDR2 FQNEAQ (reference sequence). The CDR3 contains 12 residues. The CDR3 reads CASSLVSYEQYF. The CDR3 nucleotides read TGTGCCAGCAGCCTGGTATCCTACGAGCAGTACTTC.

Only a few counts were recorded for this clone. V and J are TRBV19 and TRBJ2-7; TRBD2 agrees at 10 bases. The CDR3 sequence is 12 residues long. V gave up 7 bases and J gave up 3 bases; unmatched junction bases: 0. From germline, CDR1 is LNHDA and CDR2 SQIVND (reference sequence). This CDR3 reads CASTSGSYEQYF. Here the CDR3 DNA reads TGTGCCAGTACTAGCGGGAGCTACGAGCAGTACTTC.

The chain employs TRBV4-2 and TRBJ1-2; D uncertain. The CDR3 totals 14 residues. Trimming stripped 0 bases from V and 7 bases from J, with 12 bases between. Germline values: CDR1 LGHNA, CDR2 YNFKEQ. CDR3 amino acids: CASSQDLGNGGYTF. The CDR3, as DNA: TGTGCCAGCAGCCAAGATTTGGGGAACGGTGGCTACACCTTC.

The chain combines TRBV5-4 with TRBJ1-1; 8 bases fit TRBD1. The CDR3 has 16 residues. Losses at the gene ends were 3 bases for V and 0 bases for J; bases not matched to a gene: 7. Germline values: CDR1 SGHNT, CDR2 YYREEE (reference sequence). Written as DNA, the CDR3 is TGTGCCAGCAGCTCACAGGGGGGCGCGATGAACACTGAAGCTTTCTTT. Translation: CASSSQGGAMNTEAFF.

The CDR3 DNA reads as TGTGCCAGCAGCCCCCCAGGGATCAGGGAAAAACTGTTTTTT. Translating gives CASSPPGIREKLFF. This chain uses TRBV7-9 with TRBJ1-4; tentative D call: TRBD1 (5 bases). CDR1 and CDR2 (germline): SEHNR, FQNEAQ (reference sequence). The germline V and J ends were trimmed by 5 bases and 8 bases, with 15 bases remaining between them. The CDR3 has 14 residues. Filled out from reference TRBV7-9 and TRBJ1-4, the complete variable domain reads DTGVSQNPRHKITKRGQNVTFRCDPISEHNRLYWYRQTLGQGPEFLTYFQNEAQLEKSRLLSDRFSAERPKGSFSTLEIQRTEQGDSAMYLCASSPPGIREKLFFGSGTQLSVL.

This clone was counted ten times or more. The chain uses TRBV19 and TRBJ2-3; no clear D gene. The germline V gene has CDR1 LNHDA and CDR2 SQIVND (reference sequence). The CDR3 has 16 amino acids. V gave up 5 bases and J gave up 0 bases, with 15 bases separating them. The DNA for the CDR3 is TGTGCCAGTAGTCCCCGATATAAAGTTAGCACAGATACGCAGTATTTT. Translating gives CASSPRYKVSTDTQYF.

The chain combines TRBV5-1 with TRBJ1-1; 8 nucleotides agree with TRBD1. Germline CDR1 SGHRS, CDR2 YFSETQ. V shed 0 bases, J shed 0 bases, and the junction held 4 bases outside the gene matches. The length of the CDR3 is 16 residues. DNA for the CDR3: TGCGCCAGCAGCTTGGTGCAGGGGGCTTTGAACACTGAAGCTTTCTTT. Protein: CASSLVQGALNTEAFF.

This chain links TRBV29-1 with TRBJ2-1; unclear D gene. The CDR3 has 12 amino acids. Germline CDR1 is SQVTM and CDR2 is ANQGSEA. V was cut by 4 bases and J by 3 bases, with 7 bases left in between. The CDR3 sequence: CSVGTFYNEQFF. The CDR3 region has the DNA TGCAGCGTTGGGACCTTCTACAATGAGCAGTTCTTC.

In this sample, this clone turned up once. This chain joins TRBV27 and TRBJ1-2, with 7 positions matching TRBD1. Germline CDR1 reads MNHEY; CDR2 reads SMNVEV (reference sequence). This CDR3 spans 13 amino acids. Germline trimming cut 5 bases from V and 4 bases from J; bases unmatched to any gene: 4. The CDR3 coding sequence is TGTGCCAGCAGTCCGACAGGGAGCTATGGCTACACCTTC. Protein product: CASSPTGSYGYTF.

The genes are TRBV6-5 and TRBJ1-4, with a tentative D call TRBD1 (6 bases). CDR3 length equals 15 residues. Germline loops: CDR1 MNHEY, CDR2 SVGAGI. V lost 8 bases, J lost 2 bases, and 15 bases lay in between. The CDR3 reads CASRLGGRTNEKLFF. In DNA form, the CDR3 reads TGTGCCAGCCGGCTGGGGGGGCGGACTAATGAAAAACTGTTTTTT.

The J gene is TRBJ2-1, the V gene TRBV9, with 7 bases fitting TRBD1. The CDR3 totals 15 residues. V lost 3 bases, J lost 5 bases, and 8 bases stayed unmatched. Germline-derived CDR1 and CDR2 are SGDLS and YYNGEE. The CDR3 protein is CASSALDRVDNEQFF. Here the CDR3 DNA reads TGTGCCAGCAGCGCCCTAGACAGGGTTGACAATGAGCAGTTCTTC.

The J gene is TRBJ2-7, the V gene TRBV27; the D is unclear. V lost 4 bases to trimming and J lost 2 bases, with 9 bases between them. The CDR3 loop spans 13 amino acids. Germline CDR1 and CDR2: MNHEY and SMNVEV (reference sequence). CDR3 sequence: CASSSTQTYEQYF. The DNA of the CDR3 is TGTGCCAGCAGTTCAACCCAAACCTACGAGCAGTACTTC.

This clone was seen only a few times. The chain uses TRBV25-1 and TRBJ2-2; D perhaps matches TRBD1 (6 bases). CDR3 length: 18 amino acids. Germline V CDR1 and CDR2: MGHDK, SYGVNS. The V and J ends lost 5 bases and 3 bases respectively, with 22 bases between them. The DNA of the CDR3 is TGTGCCAGCAGTTCCGGGACACGGCCCTCTATAGACACCGGGGAGCTGTTTTTT. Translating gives CASSSGTRPSIDTGELFF.

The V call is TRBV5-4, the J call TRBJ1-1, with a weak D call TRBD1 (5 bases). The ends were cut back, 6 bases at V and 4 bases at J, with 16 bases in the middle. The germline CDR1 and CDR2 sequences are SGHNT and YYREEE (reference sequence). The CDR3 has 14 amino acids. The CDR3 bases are TGTGCCAGCACCTCTTCGTTGGGGGTCACTGAAGCTTTCTTT. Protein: CASTSSLGVTEAFF.